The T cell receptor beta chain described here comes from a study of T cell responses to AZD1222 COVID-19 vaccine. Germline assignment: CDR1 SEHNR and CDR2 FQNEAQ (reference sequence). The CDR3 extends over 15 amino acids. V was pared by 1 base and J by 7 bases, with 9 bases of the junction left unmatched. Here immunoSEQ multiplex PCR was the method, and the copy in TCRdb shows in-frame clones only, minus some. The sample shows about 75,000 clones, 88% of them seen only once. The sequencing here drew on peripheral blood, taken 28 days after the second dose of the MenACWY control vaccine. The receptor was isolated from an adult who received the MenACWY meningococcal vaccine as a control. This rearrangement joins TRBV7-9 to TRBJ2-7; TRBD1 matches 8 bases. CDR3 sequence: CASSLGQGAPGEQYF. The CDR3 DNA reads TGTGCCAGCAGCTTAGGGCAGGGGGCGCCGGGGGAGCAGTACTTC.